This T cell receptor (beta chain) was profiled in a study of blood T cell repertoires in COVID-19. TCRdb keeps only in-frame clones here, not all; method: immunoSEQ multiplex PCR. The sample lists about 180,000 clones, around 90% occurring once. Germline V gene sequence: CDR1 SGHDN, CDR2 FVKESK. V lost 4 bases to trimming and J lost 1 base, with 10 bases between them. The CDR3 spans 14 residues. The sequenced sample consisted of PBMCs or T cells enriched from blood (not recorded which). This TCR came from a woman under 30 who had recovered from COVID-19. The chain carries TRBV14 and TRBJ2-5; D is unresolved. CDR3 amino acids: CASSPLMSQETQYF. Written as DNA, the CDR3 is TGTGCCAGCAGCCCGCTAATGAGCCAAGAGACCCAGTACTTC.